This section outlines one T cell receptor beta chain sequence together with its context. Its antigen is undetermined. These data come from a study of beta chain features in type 1 diabetes. Broader study findings: Sampled from patients, naive, central memory and Treg TCRB repertoires appeared more similar than those sampled from healthy donors. In all four CD4+ subsets, TCRB CDR3 length was significantly, moderately reduced in type 1 diabetes. Still unanswered here is whether HLA type influences TCRB rearrangement.

Germline values: CDR1 MNHEY, CDR2 SVGAGI. The CDR3 loop spans 14 amino acids. Trimming cost V 5 bases and J 4 bases; bases outside gene matches: 5. Reverse transcription of all isolated RNA meant that expressed TCRB transcripts were sequenced. The protocol was immunoSEQ multiplex PCR, while the TCRdb copy is restricted to in-frame clones and leaves out a portion. This repertoire shows 310,000 or so clones, 7% to 10% found once; its top ten account for 1%. Based on CD45RO/CCR7/CD25/CD127/CD95/CD27, CD4+ regulatory, stem cell-like memory, naive and central memory cells were sorted. The clonotype comes from a man aged 25 to 40 with type 1 diabetes. The sequenced sample was central memory CD4+ T cells from blood. The chain is built from TRBV6-5 and TRBJ2-3, with TRBD2 matching 8 bases. DNA for the CDR3: TGTGCCAGCAGTCCGGGGGGGCCGTCAGATACGCAGTATTTT. Translation: CASSPGGPSDTQYF.